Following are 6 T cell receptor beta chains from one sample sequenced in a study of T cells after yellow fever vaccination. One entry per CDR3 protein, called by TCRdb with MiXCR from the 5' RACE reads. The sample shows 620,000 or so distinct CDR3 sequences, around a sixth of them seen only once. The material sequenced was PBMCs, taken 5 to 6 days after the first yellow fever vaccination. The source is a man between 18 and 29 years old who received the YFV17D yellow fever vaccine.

In nucleotides, the CDR3 is TGTGCCAGCAGCTTATCCTCGGACAGGGGGGAAAAACTGTTTTTT. Translation gives CASSLSSDRGEKLFF. The chain couples TRBV7-2 to TRBJ1-4; TRBD1 agrees at 10 bases. Germline V gene sequence: CDR1 SGHTA, CDR2 FQGNSA. The CDR3 has 15 amino acids. The ends lost 2 bases at V and 8 bases at J; junction bases unmatched: 5. Filled out from reference TRBV7-2 and TRBJ1-4, the complete variable domain reads GAGVSQSPSNKVTEKGKDVELRCDPISGHTALYWYRQSLGQGLEFLIYFQGNSAPDKSGLPSDRFSAERTGGSVSTLTIQRTQQEDSAVYLCASSLSSDRGEKLFFGSGTQLSVL.

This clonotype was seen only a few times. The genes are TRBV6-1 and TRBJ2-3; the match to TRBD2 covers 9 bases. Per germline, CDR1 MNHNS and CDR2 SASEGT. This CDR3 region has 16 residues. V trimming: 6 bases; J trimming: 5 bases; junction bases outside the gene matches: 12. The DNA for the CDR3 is TGTGCCAGCAGGAGAATCGGGACTAGCAGCGTAGATACGCAGTATTTT. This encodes CASRRIGTSSVDTQYF.

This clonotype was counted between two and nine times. This CDR3 reads CASSPGGDPRYEQYF. As DNA, the CDR3 is TGTGCCAGCAGCCCCGGGGGAGACCCTCGGTACGAGCAGTACTTC. The J gene is TRBJ2-7, the V gene TRBV7-2; tentatively, D is TRBD2 (6 bases). Germline lookup yields CDR1 SGHTA and CDR2 FQGNSA. CDR3 length equals 15 residues. Trimming left V 5 bases short and J 4 bases short, with 18 bases between.

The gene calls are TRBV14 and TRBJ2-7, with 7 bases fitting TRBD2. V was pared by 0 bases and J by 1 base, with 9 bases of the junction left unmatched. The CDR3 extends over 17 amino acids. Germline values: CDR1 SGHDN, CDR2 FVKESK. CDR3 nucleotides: TGTGCCAGCAGCCAAGACCCACGAGCGGGGCAATCCTACGAGCAGTACTTC. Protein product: CASSQDPRAGQSYEQYF.

CDR3 bases: TGCGCCAGCAGCCTGCGGAACAGGGGGTACCAAGAGACCCAGTACTTC. Amino acid sequence: CASSLRNRGYQETQYF. This rearrangement joins TRBV5-1 to TRBJ2-5; 8 bases match TRBD1. Germline V CDR1 and CDR2: SGHRS, YFSETQ. The V segment lost 4 bases and the J segment 0 bases; nucleotides outside the gene matches: 8. This CDR3 has 16 residues.

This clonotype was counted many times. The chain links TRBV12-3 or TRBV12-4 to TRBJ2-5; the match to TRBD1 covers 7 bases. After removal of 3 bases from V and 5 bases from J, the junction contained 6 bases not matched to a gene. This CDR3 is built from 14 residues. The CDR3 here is CASSLGARGETQYF. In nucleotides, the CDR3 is TGTGCCAGCAGTTTGGGCGCCAGGGGGGAGACCCAGTACTTC.